These T cell receptor beta chains were read from a single sample in a study of blood T cell repertoires in COVID-19. The table came from immunoSEQ multiplex PCR; TCRdb's copy has only in-frame clones and leaves some out. The profile shows roughly 250,000 clones, about 80% of them singletons. Material: peripheral blood. Source of these receptors: an elderly woman with acute or convalescent COVID-19. The CDR3 runs from the conserved cysteine through the conserved F or W. The D gene is left open where the match is weak. Clone size, where shown, is once, few, many, or a class for clones that have expanded.

TGTGCCAGCAGCTTGGGGCTAGCGGGGGTCCAAGAGACCCAGTACTTC CASSLGLAGVQETQYF TRBD2 TRBJ2-5 TRBV5-5 -
TGCGCCAGCAGCCAAGATACGGGTCCGACCACTGAAGCTTTCTTT CASSQDTGPTTEAFF - TRBJ1-1 TRBV4-3 -
TGTGCCAGCTCACCACATTCGCCTAGCGGGGGGACCTCCTACGAGCAGTACTTC CASSPHSPSGGTSYEQYF TRBD2 TRBJ2-7 TRBV18 once
TGTGCCAGCAGCTTATCTAGCGGGGGGGGACAAGAGACCCAGTACTTC CASSLSSGGGQETQYF TRBD2 TRBJ2-5 TRBV11-3 few
TGTGCCAGCAGTTACCGGGACAGCTACTACGAGCAGTACTTC CASSYRDSYYEQYF TRBD1 TRBJ2-7 TRBV6-6 once
TGTGCCATCCAGGGTGGTCAGGGCTATGGCTACACCTTC CAIQGGQGYGYTF - TRBJ1-2 TRBV10-3 -
TGCAGCGTTGAAGATACAAGGGGGCCGACCTATGGCTACACCTTC CSVEDTRGPTYGYTF TRBD1 TRBJ1-2 TRBV29-1 -
TGTGCCAGCAGCGCGGGACTAGCGGGGGGCCGCACAGATACGCAGTATTTT CASSAGLAGGRTDTQYF TRBD2 TRBJ2-3 TRBV7-8 once
TGTGCCAGCAGCCATGAACTGATGCTGGATACGCAGTATTTT CASSHELMLDTQYF - TRBJ2-3 TRBV5-4 -
TGTGCCAGCAGCTCGACTCCCCTTCGTGAAGATACGCAGTATTTT CASSSTPLREDTQYF - TRBJ2-3 TRBV7-2 -
TGTGCCAGCAGTTGGGGACAGGGGCTAACCTACGAGCAGTACTTC CASSWGQGLTYEQYF TRBD1 TRBJ2-7 TRBV7-9 -
TGTGCCAGCAGCTTAGGTTACTTTGCCTATGGCTACACCTTC CASSLGYFAYGYTF - TRBJ1-2 TRBV7-2 -
TGCAGTGCTAGACAGAACACTGAAGCTTTCTTT CSARQNTEAFF - TRBJ1-1 TRBV20-1 -
TGCGCCAGCAGCTTGGGGCACGCCACGTCCTCTGGGGCCAACGTCCTGACTTTC CASSLGHATSSGANVLTF - TRBJ2-6 TRBV5-1 -
TGTGCCAGCAGTGTAGCGGGGGGTTCCTACGAGCAGTACTTC CASSVAGGSYEQYF TRBD2 TRBJ2-7 TRBV6-1 -
TGTGCCAGCAGTTTGGGTAGCGGGGGGGGTCCCGGGGAGCTGTTTTTT CASSLGSGGGPGELFF TRBD2 TRBJ2-2 TRBV6-5 -
TGTGCCAGCAGCTTAGGATTTTACCAGCGGGGGGCCGGAGAGACCCAGTACTTC CASSLGFYQRGAGETQYF TRBD2 TRBJ2-5 TRBV7-2 -
TGTGCCAGCAGTCCAACCACTAGGCAGTACTTC CASSPTTRQYF - TRBJ2-7 TRBV28 few
TGTGCCAGCAGCTTACTGGGGAGCACTGAAGCTTTCTTT CASSLLGSTEAFF - TRBJ1-1 TRBV7-9 -
TGTGCCAGCAGCCCCGCTGGGACAGGGGGCGAAGGTAACACCATATATTTT CASSPAGTGGEGNTIYF TRBD1 TRBJ1-3 TRBV7-3 -
TGTGCCAGCAGTTACGGGAGGGCAGCAAATGAGCAGTTCTTC CASSYGRAANEQFF TRBD2 TRBJ2-1 TRBV6-2/TRBV6-3 once
TGTGCCAGCAGCTTGAGTGGGGGGTTGCAAGAGACCCAGTACTTC CASSLSGGLQETQYF - TRBJ2-5 TRBV7-9 -
TGTGCCAGCAGCTGCGGACTAGCGGGGGGGCCTTGCCCTCTGTATTTT CASSCGLAGGPCPLYF TRBD2 TRBJ2-3 TRBV11-1 -
TGTGCCAGCAGCTTAGGGGTGGTCTTGGACTCTGAAGCTTTCTTT CASSLGVVLDSEAFF - TRBJ1-1 TRBV7-6 -
TGCGCCAGCAGCCTGACTGGTACCGGGGAGCTGTTTTTT CASSLTGTGELFF - TRBJ2-2 TRBV5-1 -
TGTGCCACCAGTACACAGGGGAACAACTATGGCTACACCTTC CATSTQGNNYGYTF TRBD1 TRBJ1-2 TRBV24-1 once
TGTGCCAGCAGCCGACGTACTGCGGGAGGCCTACTAGCCAAAAACATTCAGTACTTC CASSRRTAGGLLAKNIQYF TRBD2 TRBJ2-4 TRBV13 -
TGTGCCAGCAGCGTAACCCCGGGACAGATCGGGCAAGAGACCCAGTACTTC CASSVTPGQIGQETQYF TRBD1 TRBJ2-5 TRBV9 -
TGCGCCAGCAGTGTTACGGGTTCGGATGGCTACACCTTC CASSVTGSDGYTF - TRBJ1-2 TRBV10-2 -
TGTGCCAGCAGCCCGCGGATGCTTGGGGGGACTGAAGCTTTCTTT CASSPRMLGGTEAFF - TRBJ1-1 TRBV3-1/TRBV3-2 once
TGTGCCAGCAGCGCTCTCCTGGCGGGGGGAACAGATACGCAGTATTTT CASSALLAGGTDTQYF TRBD2 TRBJ2-3 TRBV9 -
TGTGCCAGCAGCCCAAGACAGGGGTACCCAAACATTCAGTACTTC CASSPRQGYPNIQYF TRBD1 TRBJ2-4 TRBV9 -
TGTGCCAGCAGTGCGACTAGCGGGGTGGGTAATGAGCAGTTCTTC CASSATSGVGNEQFF TRBD2 TRBJ2-1 TRBV27 -
TGTGCCAGCAGCTTAGGACAGGGGGCTGGCTATGGCTACACCTTC CASSLGQGAGYGYTF TRBD1 TRBJ1-2 TRBV7-9 -
TGTGCCAGCAGCGTAGAGGGAGGGAAGAATCAGCCCCAGCATTTT CASSVEGGKNQPQHF - TRBJ1-5 TRBV9 -